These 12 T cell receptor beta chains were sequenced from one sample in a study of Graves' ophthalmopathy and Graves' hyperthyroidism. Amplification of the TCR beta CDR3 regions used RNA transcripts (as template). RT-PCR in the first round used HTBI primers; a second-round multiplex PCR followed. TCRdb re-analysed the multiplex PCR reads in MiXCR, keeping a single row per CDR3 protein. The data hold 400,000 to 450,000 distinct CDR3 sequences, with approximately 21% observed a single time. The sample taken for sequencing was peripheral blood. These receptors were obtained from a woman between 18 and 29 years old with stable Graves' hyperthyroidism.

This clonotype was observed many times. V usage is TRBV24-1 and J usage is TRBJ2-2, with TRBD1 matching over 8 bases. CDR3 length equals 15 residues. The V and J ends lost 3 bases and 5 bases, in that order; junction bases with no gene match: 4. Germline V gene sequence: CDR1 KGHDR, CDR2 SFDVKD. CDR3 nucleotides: TGTGCCACCAGTGATGGGACAGGAGAAACCGGGGAGCTGTTTTTT. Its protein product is CATSDGTGETGELFF.

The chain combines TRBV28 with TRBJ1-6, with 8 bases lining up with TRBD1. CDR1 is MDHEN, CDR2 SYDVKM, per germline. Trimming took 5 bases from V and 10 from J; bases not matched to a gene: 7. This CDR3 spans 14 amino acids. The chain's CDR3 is CASSQDREASPLHF. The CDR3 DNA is TGTGCCAGCAGTCAGGACAGGGAAGCCTCACCCCTCCACTTT.

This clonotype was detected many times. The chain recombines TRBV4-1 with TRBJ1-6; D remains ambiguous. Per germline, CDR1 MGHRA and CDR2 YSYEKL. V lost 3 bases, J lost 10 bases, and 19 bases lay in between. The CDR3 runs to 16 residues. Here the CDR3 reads CASSHVESIGVSPLHF. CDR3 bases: TGCGCCAGCAGCCACGTCGAGTCTATTGGGGTCTCACCCCTCCACTTT.

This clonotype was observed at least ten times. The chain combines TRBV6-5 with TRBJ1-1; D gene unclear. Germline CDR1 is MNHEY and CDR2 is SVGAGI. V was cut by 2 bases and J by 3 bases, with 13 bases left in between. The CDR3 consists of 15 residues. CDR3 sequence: CASSYGRSRDTEAFF. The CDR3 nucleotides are TGTGCCAGCAGTTACGGGCGCTCGAGGGACACTGAAGCTTTCTTT.

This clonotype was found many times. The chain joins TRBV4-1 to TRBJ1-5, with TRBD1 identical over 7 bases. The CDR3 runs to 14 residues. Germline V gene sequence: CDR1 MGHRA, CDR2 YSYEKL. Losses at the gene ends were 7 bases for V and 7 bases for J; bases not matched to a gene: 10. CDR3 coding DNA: TGCGCCAGCAACTCGACAGGGAGTTACCAGCCCCAGCATTTT. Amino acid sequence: CASNSTGSYQPQHF.

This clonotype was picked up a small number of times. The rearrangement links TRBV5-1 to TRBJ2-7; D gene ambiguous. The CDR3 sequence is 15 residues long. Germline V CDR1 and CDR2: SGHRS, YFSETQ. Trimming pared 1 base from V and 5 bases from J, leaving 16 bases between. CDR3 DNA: TGCGCCAGCAGCTTGATGGGAAGCACGAGAGACGAGCAGTACTTC. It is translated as CASSLMGSTRDEQYF.

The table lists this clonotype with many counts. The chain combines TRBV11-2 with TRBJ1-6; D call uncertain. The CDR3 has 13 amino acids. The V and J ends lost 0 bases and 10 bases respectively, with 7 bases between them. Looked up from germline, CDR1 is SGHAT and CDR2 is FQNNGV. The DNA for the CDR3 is TGTGCCAGCAGCTTAGAGGCGGGGTCACCCCTCCACTTT. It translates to CASSLEAGSPLHF.

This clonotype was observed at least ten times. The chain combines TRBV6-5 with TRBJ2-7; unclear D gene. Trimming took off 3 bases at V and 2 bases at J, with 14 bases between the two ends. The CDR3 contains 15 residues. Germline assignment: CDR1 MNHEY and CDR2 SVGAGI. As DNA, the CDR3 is TGTGCCAGCAGTTATCAACCCAACCAACCCTACGAGCAGTACTTC. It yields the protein CASSYQPNQPYEQYF.

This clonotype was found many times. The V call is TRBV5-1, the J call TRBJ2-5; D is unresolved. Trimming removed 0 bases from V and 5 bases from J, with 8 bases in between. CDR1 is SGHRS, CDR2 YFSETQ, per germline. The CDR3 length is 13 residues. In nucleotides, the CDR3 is TGCGCCAGCAGCTTGGTGCTTCGGGAGACCCAGTACTTC. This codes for CASSLVLRETQYF. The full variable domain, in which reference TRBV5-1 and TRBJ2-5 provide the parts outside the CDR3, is KAGVTQTPRYLIKTRGQQVTLSCSPISGHRSVSWYQQTPGQGLQFLFEYFSETQRNKGNFPGRFSGRQFSNSRSEMNVSTLELGDSALYLCASSLVLRETQYFGPGTRLLVL.

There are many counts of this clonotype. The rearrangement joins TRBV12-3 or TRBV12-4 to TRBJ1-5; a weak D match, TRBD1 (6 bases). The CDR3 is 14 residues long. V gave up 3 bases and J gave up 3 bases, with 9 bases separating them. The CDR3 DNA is TGTGCCAGCAGTTTCCAGGGGATCAATCAGCCCCAGCATTTT. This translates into CASSFQGINQPQHF.

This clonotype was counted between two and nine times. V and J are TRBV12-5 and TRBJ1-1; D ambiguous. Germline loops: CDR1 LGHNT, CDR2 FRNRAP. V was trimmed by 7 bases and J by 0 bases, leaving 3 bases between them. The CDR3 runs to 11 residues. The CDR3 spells CASVLNTEAFF. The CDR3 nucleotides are TGTGCTAGTGTTCTGAACACTGAAGCTTTCTTT.

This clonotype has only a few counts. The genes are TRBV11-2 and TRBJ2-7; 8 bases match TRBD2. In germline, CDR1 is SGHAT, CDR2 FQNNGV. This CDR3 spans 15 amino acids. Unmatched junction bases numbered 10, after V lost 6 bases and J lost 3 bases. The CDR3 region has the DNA TGTGCCAGCAGGAAGCCGGGACTAGGGAGCTACGAGCAGTACTTC. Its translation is CASRKPGLGSYEQYF.